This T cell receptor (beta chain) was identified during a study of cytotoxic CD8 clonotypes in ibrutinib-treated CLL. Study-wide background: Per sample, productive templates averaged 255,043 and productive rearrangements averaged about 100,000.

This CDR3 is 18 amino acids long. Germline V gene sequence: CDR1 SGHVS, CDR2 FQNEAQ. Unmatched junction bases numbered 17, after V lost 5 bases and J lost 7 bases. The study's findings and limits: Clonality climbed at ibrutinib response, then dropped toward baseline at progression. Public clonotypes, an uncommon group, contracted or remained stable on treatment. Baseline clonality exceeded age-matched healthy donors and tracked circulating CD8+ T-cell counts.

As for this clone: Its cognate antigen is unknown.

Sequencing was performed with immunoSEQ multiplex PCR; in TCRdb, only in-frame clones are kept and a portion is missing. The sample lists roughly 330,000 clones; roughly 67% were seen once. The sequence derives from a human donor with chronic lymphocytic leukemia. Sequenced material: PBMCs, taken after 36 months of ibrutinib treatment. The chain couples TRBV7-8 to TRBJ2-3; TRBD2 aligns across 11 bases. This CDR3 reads CASSPLTGLSGGANTQYF. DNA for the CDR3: TGTGCCAGCAGCCCGTTGACTGGGCTTAGCGGGGGGGCGAATACGCAGTATTTT. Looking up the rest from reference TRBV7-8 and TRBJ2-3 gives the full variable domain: GAGVSQSPRYKVAKRGQDVALRCDPISGHVSLFWYQQALGQGPEFLTYFQNEAQLDKSGLPSDRFFAERPEGSVSTLKIQRTQQEDSAVYLCASSPLTGLSGGANTQYFGPGTRLTVL.